This T cell receptor (beta chain) was observed in a study of identical twins. Notes on the study in general: Excess sharing between twins was weaker in beta out-of-frame sequences. The more abundant beta clonotypes in cord blood had fewer insertions, and memory repertoires did not show this. Its conclusions, products of cross-sectional statistical analysis, did not come from following the same donors.

One entry per CDR3 protein, called by TCRdb with MiXCR from the 5' RACE reads. The sample has about 280,000 distinct CDR3 sequences, more than 6.5% seen once. The CDR3 has 15 residues. The trim removed 7 bases at V and 4 bases at J, leaving 10 bases unmatched. Germline V gene data show CDR1 as LGHNT and CDR2 as FRNRAP. With regard to this clonotype: Its cognate antigen is unknown.

The sample was also reused in another study, on yellow fever vaccine responses in identical twins.

This sequence joins TRBV12-5 and TRBJ2-5; TRBD1 matches 9 bases. The TCR was taken from a young woman in good health. The sequenced material came from memory (CD45RO+) T cells sorted from blood. The CDR3: CASAKDRGEGETQYF. The CDR3 bases are TGTGCTAGTGCCAAAGACAGGGGGGAAGGAGAGACCCAGTACTTC.